Sequencing of this TCR beta chain was carried out in a study of blood T cell repertoires in COVID-19. Turning to the study itself: The United States, Italy and Spain supplied acute and convalescent COVID-19 samples. Sample material is recorded as cDNA or gDNA derived from T cells, B-cell-depleted T cells, or PBMCs.

Seattle patient enrollment occurred during active infection, with longitudinal follow-up thereafter. Original processing methods: Amplified reference gene primers provided the basis for estimating nucleated cell counts. Profiling relied on immunoSEQ multiplex PCR, and the TCRdb table lists in-frame clones only, not all of them. V and J calls and clone size are those listed in that table; D and trimming were worked out from the DNA. The table has fewer than 200,000 clones, around nine tenths seen once. Deletions cut 4 bases from V and 3 bases from J, with 19 bases between. The germline V gene encodes CDR1 SGHRS and CDR2 YFSETQ. The length of the CDR3 is 16 residues.

Sample: peripheral blood. The rearrangement uses TRBV5-1 and TRBJ1-1; TRBD1 is a possible D gene (5 bases). The receptor was isolated from a woman of 80 years or more with COVID-19, enrolled during active disease. CDR3 in amino acids: CASSLLGRGEDTEAFF. The CDR3 region has the DNA TGCGCCAGCAGCCTTCTTGGGCGGGGGGAGGACACTGAAGCTTTCTTT.